The 21 T cell receptor beta chains listed next were all sequenced from one sample in a study of blood T cell repertoires in COVID-19. Using immunoSEQ multiplex PCR, the repertoire was profiled, and TCRdb retains in-frame clones only, with some absent. This repertoire shows just under 80,000 clones, about four fifths found once; its top ten account for roughly 10%. The source material was peripheral blood. The receptors here all came from a human donor in a cohort sampled during active COVID-19.

The V gene is TRBV25-1, the J gene TRBJ2-4, with D hard to call. Germline lookup yields CDR1 MGHDK and CDR2 SYGVNS. The CDR3 length is 14 residues. The V gene lost 3 bases and the J gene lost 0 bases, with 6 bases spanning the gap. CDR3 residues: CASSDSGAKNIQYF. CDR3 bases: TGTGCCAGCAGTGATTCGGGAGCCAAAAACATTCAGTACTTC.

DNA for the CDR3: TGTGCCAGCAGCGGCTTGACAGGGTTTGACTATGGCTACACCTTC. It encodes CASSGLTGFDYGYTF. The V call is TRBV9, the J call TRBJ1-2, with 7 nucleotides matching TRBD1. Trimming at V came to 3 bases and at J to 3 bases, leaving 8 bases not matched to a gene. The germline CDR1 and CDR2 sequences are SGDLS and YYNGEE. This CDR3 comprises 15 residues.

The rearrangement uses TRBV14 and TRBJ2-7; 7 nucleotides match TRBD1. The J segment lost 4 bases and the V segment lost 8 bases, leaving 11 bases of the junction unmatched. The CDR3 runs 14 residues. Looked up from germline, CDR1 is SGHDN and CDR2 is FVKESK. CDR3 sequence (DNA): TGTGCCAGCCGCTCGGGACAGAACTCTTACGAGCAGTACTTC. As protein: CASRSGQNSYEQYF.

The chain combines TRBV28 with TRBJ2-7, with 9 nucleotides matching TRBD1. CDR3 length equals 14 residues. V gave up 3 bases and J gave up 4 bases; unmatched junction bases: 4. Per the germline V gene, CDR1 is MDHEN and CDR2 is SYDVKM. CDR3 nucleotide sequence: TGTGCCAGCAGTTTCACAGGGGGCCGGTACGAGCAGTACTTC. This encodes CASSFTGGRYEQYF.

The V gene is TRBV13, the J gene TRBJ2-7; the match to TRBD2 covers 9 bases. CDR1 PRHDT and CDR2 FYEKMQ come from the germline V gene (reference sequence). Losses at the gene ends were 5 bases for V and 2 bases for J; bases not matched to a gene: 10. The CDR3 is made up of 16 amino acids. CDR3 loop: CASSRLGAGGTYEQYF. The CDR3 bases are TGTGCCAGCAGCCGCCTAGGAGCGGGAGGAACCTACGAGCAGTACTTC.

This clone was counted a few times. The rearrangement uses TRBV27 and TRBJ2-7; 11 nucleotides align to TRBD2. Germline assignment: CDR1 MNHEY and CDR2 SMNVEV (reference sequence). Trimming took 2 bases from V and 5 from J; bases not matched to a gene: 2. This CDR3 is 14 amino acids long. The CDR3 nucleotides read TGTGCCAGCAGTTTAAGGGGACTAGCGGACGAGCAGTACTTC. Translating gives CASSLRGLADEQYF.

The chain uses TRBV6-2 or TRBV6-3 and TRBJ1-1; no firm D call. The CDR3 loop spans 16 amino acids. The V gene's germline CDR1 is MNHEY and CDR2 SVGEGT. Trimming removed 6 bases at V and 2 bases at J, with 19 bases between. The CDR3 loop reads CASSQTQGLGNTEAFF. DNA of the CDR3: TGTGCCAGCAGCCAAACCCAAGGACTGGGTAACACTGAAGCTTTCTTT.

The chain has TRBV3-1 (or the pseudogene TRBV3-2) and TRBJ2-1; D is unclear. The CDR3 loop spans 13 amino acids. CDR1 is LGHDT, CDR2 YNNKEL, per germline (reference sequence). V lost 1 base, J lost 13 bases, and 14 bases lay in between. CDR3 amino acids: CASSQGPTSSQFF. The CDR3 coding sequence is TGTGCCAGCAGCCAAGGGCCGACATCGTCCCAGTTCTTC.

The chain recombines TRBV5-4 with TRBJ2-7; TRBD1 matches at 7 bases. J gave up 4 bases and V 3 bases, and 10 bases lay outside the gene matches. Germline V lookup: CDR1 SGHNT, CDR2 YYREEE (reference sequence). CDR3 size: 15 residues. The CDR3 is CASSSSSGGKYEQYF. CDR3 in DNA: TGTGCCAGCAGCTCGTCTTCAGGGGGTAAATACGAGCAGTACTTC.

This rearrangement joins TRBV7-2 to TRBJ1-2, with 8 bases identical to TRBD1. This CDR3 is 15 amino acids long. After removal of 1 base from V and 6 bases from J, the junction contained 7 bases not matched to a gene. From germline, CDR1 is SGHTA and CDR2 FQGNSA. The CDR3 bases are TGTGCCAGCAGCTTAGGGGCAGGGGGCAGGCATGGCTACACCTTC. It translates to CASSLGAGGRHGYTF.

Written as DNA, the CDR3 is TGTGCCAGTAGTATAGGGTGGGGGGACAGGGCGAGCAATCAGCCCCAGCATTTT. Translating gives CASSIGWGDRASNQPQHF. The chain has TRBV19 and TRBJ1-5; TRBD1 agrees at 9 bases. The length of the CDR3 is 18 residues. The V segment lost 1 base and the J segment 1 base; nucleotides outside the gene matches: 8. Germline CDR1 reads LNHDA; CDR2 reads SQIVND (reference sequence).

This chain joins TRBV7-6 and TRBJ2-3; TRBD1 is a possible D gene (6 bases). Germline V lookup: CDR1 SGHVS, CDR2 FNYEAQ. The V end lost 2 bases, the J end lost 5 bases, and 14 bases lay between the germline ends. CDR3 length: 15 residues. CDR3 sequence (DNA): TGTGCCAGCAGCTTATTTAGGGGGAAAGGAGATACGCAGTATTTT. Residues: CASSLFRGKGDTQYF.

The gene calls are TRBV23-1 and TRBJ1-5; D is undetermined. TRBV23-1 is flagged as an ORF with uncertain function. The CDR3 consists of 9 residues. The V gene lost 11 bases and the J gene lost 11 bases, with 10 bases spanning the gap. The CDR3 coding sequence is TGCGCCGGGGAGGAGGCCCAGCATTTT. Translated, it gives CAGEEAQHF.

The chain recombines TRBV19 with TRBJ1-1; 8 bases map to TRBD1. Germline lookup yields CDR1 LNHDA and CDR2 SQIVND (reference sequence). V was clipped by 8 bases and J by 4 bases; unmatched bases: 9. CDR3 size: 14 residues. CDR3 nucleotides: TGTGCCAGTTACTCAGGGGGCAGCGCCACTGAAGCTTTCTTT. Translation: CASYSGGSATEAFF.

The DNA for the CDR3 is TGTGCCAGCAGCCGAAGCCGGACAGCGACGACCTACGAGCAGTACTTC. The encoded protein is CASSRSRTATTYEQYF. The chain carries TRBV11-2 and TRBJ2-7; TRBD1 might be the D (6 bases). CDR1 is SGHAT, CDR2 FQNNGV, per germline. CDR3 size: 16 residues. V dropped 5 bases and J dropped 2 bases, with 19 bases sitting between them.

The CDR3 protein is CASSVARGGTDTQYF. DNA for the CDR3: TGTGCCAGCAGCGTAGCCCGGGGAGGCACAGATACGCAGTATTTT. This chain uses TRBV9 with TRBJ2-3; a possible D gene is TRBD2 (5 bases). The germline V and J ends were trimmed by 0 bases and 1 base, with 9 bases remaining between them. This CDR3 spans 15 amino acids. Germline lookup yields CDR1 SGDLS and CDR2 YYNGEE. The complete variable domain, with remaining parts taken from reference TRBV9 and TRBJ2-3, reads DSGVTQTPKHLITATGQRVTLRCSPRSGDLSVYWYQQSLDQGLQFLIQYYNGEERAKGNILERFSAQQFPDLHSELNLSSLELGDSALYFCASSVARGGTDTQYFGPGTRLTVL.

This clone was picked up one time. The CDR3 is CAINNGQVTQYF. The CDR3 DNA reads as TGTGCCATCAACAATGGACAGGTTACGCAGTATTTT. This sequence joins TRBV10-3 and TRBJ2-3; 7 bases are shared with TRBD1. The V gene end was trimmed by 7 bases and the J gene end by 8 bases; junction bases not matched to a gene: 6. CDR3 length: 12 amino acids. In germline, CDR1 is ENHRY, CDR2 SYGVKD.

The V call is TRBV7-2, the J call TRBJ1-2; D not certain. The CDR3 spans 14 residues. V was trimmed by 4 bases and J by 4 bases, leaving 13 bases between them. Germline V CDR1 and CDR2: SGHTA, FQGNSA. This CDR3 reads CASSSRAQAYGYTF. CDR3 DNA sequence: TGTGCCAGCAGCTCCCGTGCCCAGGCCTATGGCTACACCTTC. The whole variable domain, filled in from reference TRBV7-2 and TRBJ1-2, reads GAGVSQSPSNKVTEKGKDVELRCDPISGHTALYWYRQSLGQGLEFLIYFQGNSAPDKSGLPSDRFSAERTGGSVSTLTIQRTQQEDSAVYLCASSSRAQAYGYTFGSGTRLTVV.

This rearrangement joins TRBV14 to TRBJ2-7, with TRBD2 as a possible D gene (6 bases). The CDR3 has 15 residues. Trimming took 1 base from V and 7 from J, leaving 17 bases between them. From germline, CDR1 is SGHDN and CDR2 FVKESK. The DNA of the CDR3 is TGTGCCAGCAGCCAAGTGGGAGGCTCCCTGGGTGAGCAGTACTTC. Its protein is CASSQVGGSLGEQYF. Full variable domain (missing parts from reference TRBV14 and TRBJ2-7): EAGVTQFPSHSVIEKGQTVTLRCDPISGHDNLYWYRRVMGKEIKFLLHFVKESKQDESGMPNNRFLAERTGGTYSTLKVQPAELEDSGVYFCASSQVGGSLGEQYFGPGTRLTVT.

V and J are TRBV3-1 (or the pseudogene TRBV3-2) and TRBJ2-5; 10 positions agree with TRBD2. The CDR3 loop spans 16 amino acids. Germline CDR1 LGHDT, CDR2 YNNKEL (reference sequence). The trim removed 1 base at V and 7 bases at J, leaving 9 bases unmatched. The CDR3 sequence: CASSQGLAGSLGTQYF. CDR3 nucleotides: TGTGCCAGCAGCCAAGGACTAGCGGGCTCCTTGGGGACCCAGTACTTC.

V usage is TRBV27 and J usage is TRBJ2-1; 8 positions match TRBD1. The CDR3 runs 14 residues. With V trimmed by 2 bases and J by 5 bases, 2 bases remained unmatched. Germline V gene data show CDR1 as MNHEY and CDR2 as SMNVEV (reference sequence). The CDR3 protein is CASSLNRGNNEQFF. Here the CDR3 DNA reads TGTGCCAGCAGTTTAAACAGGGGGAACAATGAGCAGTTCTTC.